The present TCR beta chain was sequenced within a study of CXCR3-negative and CXCR3-positive naive CD8 T cells. Study-wide background: Per library, roughly 1.5 +/- 0.3 million reads; 120 million to 150 million TRB reads overall.

The length of the CDR3 is 14 residues. Germline V gives CDR1 SGHDT, CDR2 YYEEEE. UMI-labeled 5' RACE TRB cDNA libraries were prepared from the cells. Each CDR3 protein gets one entry in TCRdb, which reprocessed the 5' RACE reads and gives no DNA. The sample holds around 80,000 distinct CDR3 sequences. Overall study findings and caveats: TRB CDR3s were more hydrophobic in CXCR3-positive than in CXCR3-negative naive cells. Each naive subset displayed comparably high diversity, whereas memory CD8+ cells displayed much lower diversity.

For this clonotype: Its antigen remains unidentified.

The study sorted every CD8+ T cell subset in triplicate at about 270,000 cells each. CD45RO-CCR7+CD27+CD95- characterized naive CD8+ T cells. The TCR originated in a human donor in good health. Some clones in this sample may be carry-over from other donors' samples. The V and J genes are TRBV5-6 and TRBJ2-7; no DNA is available, so the TRBD1 call from TCRdb remains unchecked. Sample: naive CXCR3+ CD8+ T cells from blood. Subset specified: CD45RO-CCR7+CD27+CD95- naive CD8+ T cells expressing CXCR3 (TNR3+). The CDR3 region is CASSLWDTSYEQYF. Full variable domain (rest looked up from reference TRBV5-6 and TRBJ2-7): DAGVTQSPTHLIKTRGQQVTLRCSPKSGHDTVSWYQQALGQGPQFIFQYYEEEERQRGNFPDRFSGHQFPNYSSELNVNALLLGDSALYLCASSLWDTSYEQYFGPGTRLTVT.